This T cell receptor beta chain was captured by sequencing in a study of blood T cell repertoires in COVID-19. Across the study: There were acute and convalescent COVID-19 samples, and they came from the United States, Italy and Spain. Nucleic acid was either cDNA or gDNA, and it came from T cells, B-cell-depleted T cells, or PBMCs.

Only in-frame clones appear in the TCRdb table, and some are missing; sequencing was by immunoSEQ multiplex PCR. The sample consists of approximately 170,000 clones, around 82% of them appearing once. This receptor was obtained from an elderly woman with active or convalescent COVID-19. Source material: peripheral blood.

CDR3 coding DNA: TGTGCCAGCAGTTCAAGGAGAGTAGAGACCCAGTACTTC. Its protein is CASSSRRVETQYF. This chain joins TRBV28 and TRBJ2-5; D unclear. The CDR3 contains 13 residues. Looked up from germline, CDR1 is MDHEN and CDR2 is SYDVKM. V shed 4 bases and J shed 4 bases, with 10 bases lying between them.